This T cell receptor beta chain was found in a study of read filtering for tumor transcriptome and immune sequencing. This library used 300 to 450 ng RNA and molecular barcoded adaptors spanning alpha/delta and beta/gamma chains. TCRdb reprocessed the reads via MiXCR and lists one record per CDR3 protein. Among over 35,000 distinct CDR3 sequences listed, approximately 12% were seen once. Study findings and constraints: Correlation between methods rose after single-read clonotypes were removed. Even smaller IR-seq throughput identified most shared clonotypes.

This clonotype was counted ten times or more. Its antigen is currently unknown. The CDR3 has 12 amino acids. Germline loops: CDR1 SQVTM, CDR2 ANQGSEA. The trim removed 7 bases at V and 3 bases at J, leaving 6 bases unmatched. This TCR derives from a donor at least 40 years old with multiple myeloma. The chain has TRBV29-1 and TRBJ2-7; TRBD1 agrees at 7 bases. Sequenced material: a population of CD138-negative cells sorted from bone marrow. CDR3 loop: CSALGQNYEQYF. CDR3 sequence (DNA): TGCAGCGCCCTGGGACAGAACTACGAGCAGTACTTC.